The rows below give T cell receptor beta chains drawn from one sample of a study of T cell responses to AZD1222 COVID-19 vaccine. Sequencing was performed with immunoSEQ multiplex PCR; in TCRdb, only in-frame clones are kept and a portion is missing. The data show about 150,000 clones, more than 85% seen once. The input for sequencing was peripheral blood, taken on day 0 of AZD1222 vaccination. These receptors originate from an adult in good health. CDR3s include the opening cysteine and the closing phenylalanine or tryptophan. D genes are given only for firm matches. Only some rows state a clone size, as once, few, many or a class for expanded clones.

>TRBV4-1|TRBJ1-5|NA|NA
TGCGCCAGCAGCCAAGGGCGGGAACAGCCCCAGCATTTT
CASSQGREQPQHF
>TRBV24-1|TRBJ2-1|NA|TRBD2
TGTGCCACCTCGGGACCACCGGGGGGCAATGAGCAGTTCTTC
CATSGPPGGNEQFF
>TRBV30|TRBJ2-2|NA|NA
TGTGCCTGGAGCGACCGCGCCGGGGAGCTGTTTTTT
CAWSDRAGELFF
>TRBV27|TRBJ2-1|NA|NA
TGTGCCGGTAAATTGGTTGAGCAGTTCTTC
CAGKLVEQFF
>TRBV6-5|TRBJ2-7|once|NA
TGTGCCAGCAGTCCTCCGGAGAGGTACGAGCAGTACTTC
CASSPPERYEQYF
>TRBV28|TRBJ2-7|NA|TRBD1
TGTGCCAGCCGCGATGACAGGGGCCACGAGCAGTACTTC
CASRDDRGHEQYF
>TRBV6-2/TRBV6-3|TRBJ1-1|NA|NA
TGTGCCAGCAGTTACCAGGGTCGGGCTTTCTTT
CASSYQGRAFF
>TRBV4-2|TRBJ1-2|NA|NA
TGTGCCAGCAGCCAAGAATCAGGGTTGGGCTACACCTTC
CASSQESGLGYTF
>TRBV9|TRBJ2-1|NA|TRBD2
TGTGCCAGCAGCCAGACCTTGACTAGCGGGAGTGTTGGCTACAATGAGCAGTTCTTC
CASSQTLTSGSVGYNEQFF
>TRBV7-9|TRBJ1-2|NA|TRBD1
TGTGCCAGCAGCCTAGGGACAGGGGGTAGCTATGGCTACACCTTC
CASSLGTGGSYGYTF
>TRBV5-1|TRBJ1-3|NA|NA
TGCGCCAGCAGCTTGGAAGGAAACACCATATATTTT
CASSLEGNTIYF
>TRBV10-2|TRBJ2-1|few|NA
TGCGCCAGCACCGGGACTTTGGCCTACAATGAGCAGTTCTTC
CASTGTLAYNEQFF
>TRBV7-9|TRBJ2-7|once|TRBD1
TGTGCCAGCAGCCCGCGACAGGGGACCCACGAGCAGTACTTC
CASSPRQGTHEQYF
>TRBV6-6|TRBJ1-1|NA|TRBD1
TGTGCCAGCAGAAAAGGACAGGGGGACACTGAAGCTTTCTTT
CASRKGQGDTEAFF
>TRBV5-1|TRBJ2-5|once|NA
TGCGCCAGCAGCTTGGAGGGTTACCAAGAGACCCAGTACTTC
CASSLEGYQETQYF